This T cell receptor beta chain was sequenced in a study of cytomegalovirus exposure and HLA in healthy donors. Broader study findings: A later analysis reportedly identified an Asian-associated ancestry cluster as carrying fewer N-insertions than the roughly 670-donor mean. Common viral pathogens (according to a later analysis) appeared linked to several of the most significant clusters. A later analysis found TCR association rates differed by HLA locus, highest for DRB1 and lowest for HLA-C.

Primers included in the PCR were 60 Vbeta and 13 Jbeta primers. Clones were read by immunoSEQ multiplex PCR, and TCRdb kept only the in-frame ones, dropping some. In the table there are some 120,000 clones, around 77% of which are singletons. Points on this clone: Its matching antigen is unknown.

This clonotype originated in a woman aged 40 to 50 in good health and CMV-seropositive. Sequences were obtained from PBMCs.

CDR3 residues: CASSLDLGDIQYF. The CDR3 DNA follows: TGTGCCAGCAGCTTAGATTTGGGAGACATTCAGTACTTC. The chain is built from TRBV11-2 and TRBJ2-4, with a possible D match to TRBD2 (5 bases). CDR3 length: 13 amino acids. Germline assignment: CDR1 SGHAT and CDR2 FQNNGV. V was shortened by 0 bases and J by 8 bases, with 8 bases between the two germline ends.